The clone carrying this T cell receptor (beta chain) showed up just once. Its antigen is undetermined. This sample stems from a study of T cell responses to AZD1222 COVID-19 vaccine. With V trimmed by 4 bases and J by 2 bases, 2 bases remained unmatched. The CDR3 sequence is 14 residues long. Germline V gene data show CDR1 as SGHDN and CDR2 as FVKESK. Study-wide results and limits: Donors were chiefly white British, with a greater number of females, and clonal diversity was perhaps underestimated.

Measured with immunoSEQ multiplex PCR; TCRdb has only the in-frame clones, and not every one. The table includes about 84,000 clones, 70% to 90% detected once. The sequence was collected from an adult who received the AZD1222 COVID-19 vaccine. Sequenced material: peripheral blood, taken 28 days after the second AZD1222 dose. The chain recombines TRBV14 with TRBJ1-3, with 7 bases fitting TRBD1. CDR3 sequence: CASSRQGAGNTIYF. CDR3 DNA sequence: TGTGCCAGCAGCCGACAGGGAGCTGGAAACACCATATATTTT.